This T cell receptor (beta chain) was sequenced during a study of blood T cell repertoires in COVID-19. Study in general: Sites in the United States, Italy and Spain provided acute and convalescent COVID-19 samples. From T cells, B-cell-depleted T cells, or PBMCs came the material, which was cDNA or gDNA.

Per the authors' pipeline: Reference gene primer amplification yielded estimated nucleated cell counts. Using immunoSEQ multiplex PCR, the repertoire was profiled, and TCRdb retains in-frame clones only, with some absent. D and trimming come from the DNA, and the V and J calls and clone size come from that table. The sample has 300,000 to 350,000 clones; around 90% are singletons. Followed longitudinally, the Seattle patients had been enrolled during active infection. CDR3 length equals 14 residues. Germline V CDR1 and CDR2: MNHEY, SMNVEV (reference sequence). V was shortened by 10 bases and J by 0 bases, with 14 bases between the two germline ends.

This receptor was obtained from a middle-aged woman with COVID-19, enrolled during active disease. The sequenced sample was peripheral blood. The chain uses TRBV27 and TRBJ2-3; D not resolved. The CDR3 DNA is TGTGCCACCAGCCTCACGACTAGCACAGATACGCAGTATTTT. Protein product: CATSLTTSTDTQYF.